This T cell receptor (beta chain) was recorded in a study of blood T cell repertoires in COVID-19. The data were produced by immunoSEQ multiplex PCR, yet TCRdb's version contains in-frame clones alone and is incomplete. The sample includes about 300,000 clones, 70% to 90% of them seen just once. V shed 1 base and J shed 6 bases, with 4 bases lying between them. The CDR3 loop spans 12 amino acids. Germline CDR1 and CDR2: LNHDA and SQIVND (reference sequence). The receptor's source is a woman aged 25 to 39 with COVID-19, enrolled during active disease. The sample taken for sequencing was peripheral blood. The chain is built from TRBV19 and TRBJ1-3; D call uncertain. In DNA, the CDR3 is TGTGCCAGTAGTATAGCAGAAAACACCATATATTTT. Protein product: CASSIAENTIYF.